This T cell receptor (beta chain) was recovered during a study of blood T cells in healthy people across ages. General study findings and limits: No one knew whether donors had CMV, which possibly confounded expanded clonotype changes.

The authors ran a second PCR of 7 to 11 cycles using a sample-barcoded 5' primer and a J-beta primer mix. Sequencing of every sample gave 2.5 million or more CDR3-containing paired-end reads. MiXCR, run by TCRdb on the 5' RACE reads, gives a single entry per CDR3 protein. The sample has roughly 1.5 million distinct CDR3 sequences, approximately 42% seen once. For this clonotype: Its specificity is unknown.

The CDR3 is 15 amino acids. Germline CDR1 SGHTA, CDR2 FQGNSA. V gave up 5 bases and J gave up 1 base, with 11 bases separating them. The J gene is TRBJ1-4, the V gene TRBV7-2; unclear D gene. This TCR was sampled from a woman between 18 and 29 years old in good health. Specimen: blood. The CDR3 protein is CASSPRHGTNEKLFF. CDR3 bases: TGTGCCAGCAGCCCCCGACACGGAACTAATGAAAAACTGTTTTTT. Drawing the rest from reference TRBV7-2 and TRBJ1-4, the complete variable domain is GAGVSQSPSNKVTEKGKDVELRCDPISGHTALYWYRQSLGQGLEFLIYFQGNSAPDKSGLPSDRFSAERTGGSVSTLTIQRTQQEDSAVYLCASSPRHGTNEKLFFGSGTQLSVL.